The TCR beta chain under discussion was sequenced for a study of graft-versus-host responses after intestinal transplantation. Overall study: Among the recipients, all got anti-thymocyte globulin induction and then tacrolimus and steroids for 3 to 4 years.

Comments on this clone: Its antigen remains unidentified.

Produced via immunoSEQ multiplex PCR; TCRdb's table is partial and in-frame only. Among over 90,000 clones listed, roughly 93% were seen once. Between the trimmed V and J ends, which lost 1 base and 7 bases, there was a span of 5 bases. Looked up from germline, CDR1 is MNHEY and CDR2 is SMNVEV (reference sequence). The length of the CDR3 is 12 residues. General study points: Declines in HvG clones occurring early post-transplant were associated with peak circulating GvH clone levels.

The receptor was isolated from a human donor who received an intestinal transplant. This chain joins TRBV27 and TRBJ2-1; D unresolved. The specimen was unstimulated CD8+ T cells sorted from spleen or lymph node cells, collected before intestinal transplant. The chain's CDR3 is CASSLLGNEQFF. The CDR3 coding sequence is TGTGCCAGCAGTTTATTGGGTAATGAGCAGTTCTTC.